These 26 T cell receptor beta chains came from one sample sequenced in a study of neurological immune-mediated disorders. Via MiXCR, TCRdb re-called the 5' RACE reads, giving one row per CDR3 protein. The sample includes about 59,000 distinct CDR3 sequences, about 4% of them seen just once. The specimen sequenced was PBMCs. These receptor sequences come from a woman in her fifties or sixties with multiple sclerosis.

This clonotype was counted ten times or more. This sequence joins TRBV4-3 and TRBJ2-7, with D possibly TRBD1 on 5 matching bases. Germline values: CDR1 LGHNA, CDR2 YSLEER. The V gene lost 1 base and the J gene lost 4 bases, with 11 bases spanning the gap. CDR3 length: 14 amino acids. The CDR3 DNA is TGCGCCAGCAGCCAAGCCAGGGATTGGTACGAGCAGTACTTC. Residues: CASSQARDWYEQYF.

At least ten counts were recorded for this clonotype. The chain carries TRBV6-4 and TRBJ1-2; 7 nucleotides agree with TRBD1. Germline CDR1 reads MRHNA; CDR2 reads SNTAGT. The CDR3 has 16 amino acids. J lost 3 bases, V lost 5 bases, and 12 bases had no gene match. In DNA, the CDR3 is TGTGCCAGCAGTCTTTCTGACAGGGATTTGGACTATGGCTACACCTTC. The encoded protein is CASSLSDRDLDYGYTF.

This clonotype has at least ten counts. The chain has TRBV5-1 and TRBJ1-1; possibly TRBD1 for D (5 bases). With 3 bases removed from V and 6 bases from J, the gap between germline ends came to 15 bases. The CDR3 length is 14 residues. Germline CDR1 SGHRS, CDR2 YFSETQ. CDR3 in DNA: TGCGCCAGCAGCTGGGACGACTGGGGCGCTGAAGCTTTCTTT. Amino acid sequence: CASSWDDWGAEAFF.

This clonotype was seen ten or more times. The chain couples TRBV5-5 to TRBJ1-2, with 7 bases that match TRBD1. Germline CDR1 SGHKS, CDR2 YYEKEE (reference sequence). J was trimmed by 3 bases and V by 5 bases; bases with no gene match: 4. The CDR3 runs 13 residues. The CDR3: CASSNRGDYGYTF. For the CDR3, the DNA is TGTGCCAGCAGTAACAGGGGTGACTATGGCTACACCTTC.

The sample holds many counts of this clonotype. J is TRBJ2-5 and V is TRBV5-1; 7 nucleotides align to TRBD2. The CDR3 extends over 16 amino acids. The V segment lost 3 bases and the J segment 1 base; nucleotides outside the gene matches: 9. Germline values: CDR1 SGHRS, CDR2 YFSETQ. DNA for the CDR3: TGCGCCAGCAGCTCCTCTAGCGGAACCTTCCAAGAGACCCAGTACTTC. Translation: CASSSSSGTFQETQYF.

This clonotype occurred many times. The J gene is TRBJ2-7, the V gene TRBV6-6, with TRBD1 identical over 12 bases. V shed 4 bases and J 4 bases; nucleotides not matched to a gene: 2. Germline CDR1 is MNHNY and CDR2 is SVGAGI (reference sequence). CDR3 size: 14 residues. In nucleotides, the CDR3 is TGTGCCAGCAGTTGGGACAGGGGGCGTTACGAGCAGTACTTC. It translates to CASSWDRGRYEQYF.

This clonotype was seen ten or more times. The chain joins TRBV24-1 to TRBJ2-2; maybe TRBD1 (6 bases). This CDR3 is 17 amino acids long. Trimming took 4 bases from V and 3 from J, leaving 17 bases between them. Germline CDR1 and CDR2: KGHDR and SFDVKD. DNA of the CDR3: TGTGCCACCAGTGAAAAAAAAGGGGGTGTAGACACCGGGGAGCTGTTTTTT. Translated, it gives CATSEKKGGVDTGELFF.

This clonotype was recorded many times. This chain connects TRBV12-3 or TRBV12-4 to TRBJ1-1; a weak D match, TRBD1 (6 bases). The CDR3 is 13 residues long. Between the trimmed V and J ends, which lost 5 bases and 4 bases, there was a span of 11 bases. CDR3 DNA: TGTGCCAGCAGTCCGCTGGGGGCCACTGAAGCTTTCTTT. This encodes CASSPLGATEAFF.

This clonotype was picked up many times. The CDR3, as DNA: TGCAGTGCTAGAGACCCCCTCGTGGACTCCCGACAAGAGACCCAGTACTTC. It translates to CSARDPLVDSRQETQYF. The chain uses TRBV20-1 and TRBJ2-5, with D possibly matching TRBD2 (5 bases). V lost 0 bases to trimming and J lost 2 bases, with 19 bases between them. The CDR3 covers 17 residues. Germline assignment: CDR1 DFQATT and CDR2 SNEGSKA (reference sequence).

The chain links TRBV5-1 to TRBJ2-2; D perhaps matches TRBD1 (5 bases). The germline CDR1 and CDR2 sequences are SGHRS and YFSETQ. The CDR3 sequence is 15 residues long. V was shortened by 0 bases and J by 1 base, with 7 bases between the two germline ends. Here the CDR3 DNA reads TGCGCCAGCAGCTTGGGACAGCAGAACACCGGGGAGCTGTTTTTT. Residues: CASSLGQQNTGELFF.

V is TRBV12-3 or TRBV12-4 and J is TRBJ1-1; D not resolved. The CDR3 sequence is 14 residues long. Trimming took off 1 base at V and 0 bases at J, with 6 bases between the two ends. Here the CDR3 DNA reads TGTGCCAGCAGTTTAGGAGAGTTGAACACTGAAGCTTTCTTT. Translating gives CASSLGELNTEAFF.

This clonotype was picked up a small number of times. A much larger clone is a single base away; this may be a read error. The rearrangement uses TRBV29-1 and TRBJ1-3; D is undetermined. Looked up from germline, CDR1 is SQVTM and CDR2 is ANQGSEA. The CDR3 is made up of 11 amino acids. The CDR3 loop is CSGRSGKTIYF. As DNA, the CDR3 is TGCAGCGGTAGGTCTGGAAAAACCATATATTTT.

This clonotype was found many times. The gene calls are TRBV6-2 or TRBV6-3 and TRBJ2-4; TRBD2 agrees at 13 bases. In germline, CDR1 is MNHEY, CDR2 SVGEGT. CDR3 size: 15 residues. With V trimmed by 5 bases and J by 7 bases, 5 bases remained unmatched. CDR3 nucleotides: TGTGCCAGCAGTGATGGACTAGCGGGAGCCAACATTCAGTACTTC. Translation: CASSDGLAGANIQYF.

This clonotype was counted ten times or more. The CDR3 spells CASSWPSTTDTQYF. The CDR3 DNA reads TGCGCCAGCAGCTGGCCAAGCACCACAGATACGCAGTATTTT. The chain couples TRBV5-1 to TRBJ2-3; D gene unclear. Germline V gene sequence: CDR1 SGHRS, CDR2 YFSETQ. This CDR3 comprises 14 residues. The V and J ends lost 3 bases and 2 bases respectively, with 10 bases between them.

The table lists this clonotype with many counts. The chain links TRBV12-3 or TRBV12-4 to TRBJ1-5, with D possibly matching TRBD1 (5 bases). The ends were cut back, 5 bases at V and 5 bases at J, with 16 bases in the middle. This CDR3 region has 15 residues. The CDR3 DNA sequence: TGTGCCAGCAGTCCTGATCAGGAAGGGGATCAGCCCCAGCATTTT. Translation gives CASSPDQEGDQPQHF.

The chain uses TRBV4-1 and TRBJ1-1; D call uncertain. CDR1 is MGHRA and CDR2 is YSYEKL in the germline V gene. The CDR3 runs to 14 residues. Deletions cut 4 bases from V and 0 bases from J, with 9 bases between. For the CDR3, the DNA is TGCGCCAGCAGCCTACTTGTTTTGAACACTGAAGCTTTCTTT. It encodes CASSLLVLNTEAFF.

In this sample, this clonotype turned up many times. The chain recombines TRBV29-1 with TRBJ1-6; 7 nucleotides agree with TRBD1. CDR1 and CDR2 from the germline V gene are SQVTM and ANQGSEA. The CDR3 totals 13 residues. V dropped 6 bases and J dropped 6; count of bases not matched to a gene: 5. Here the CDR3 reads CSVQTGFNSPLHF. CDR3 in DNA: TGCAGCGTCCAGACAGGGTTTAATTCACCCCTCCACTTT.

This clonotype was counted ten times or more. The chain carries TRBV7-8 and TRBJ2-4; tentative D call: TRBD1 (6 bases). There are 14 residues in the CDR3. Germline V gene sequence: CDR1 SGHVS, CDR2 FQNEAQ. Trimming removed 1 base from V and 8 bases from J, with 12 bases in between. The CDR3 sequence is CASSLVRGTDIQYF. CDR3 in DNA: TGTGCCAGCAGCTTAGTGAGGGGGACGGACATTCAGTACTTC.

This clonotype was detected many times. The J gene is TRBJ2-1, the V gene TRBV12-3 or TRBV12-4; 10 bases map to TRBD2. Losses at the gene ends were 6 bases for V and 9 bases for J; bases not matched to a gene: 11. This CDR3 has 15 amino acids. The CDR3 region is CASSLRGLALGEQFF. The DNA for the CDR3 is TGTGCCAGCAGCCTGCGGGGACTAGCGTTAGGTGAGCAGTTCTTC.

In this sample, this clonotype turned up many times. The rearrangement uses TRBV5-1 and TRBJ2-3, with TRBD2 identical over 9 bases. This CDR3 is 14 amino acids long. Trimming took 5 bases from V and 6 from J; bases not matched to a gene: 7. Germline V gives CDR1 SGHRS, CDR2 YFSETQ. The CDR3 loop reads CASRVAGVRDTQYF. The CDR3 DNA sequence: TGCGCCAGCAGGGTAGCGGGAGTGCGGGATACGCAGTATTTT.

This clonotype was counted many times. The J gene is TRBJ2-5, the V gene TRBV5-1, with D perhaps being TRBD1 or TRBD2 (5 bases each). Trimming left V 0 bases short and J 5 bases short, with 11 bases between. Germline CDR1 is SGHRS and CDR2 is YFSETQ. This CDR3 comprises 14 residues. For the CDR3, the DNA is TGCGCCAGCAGCTTGGCGGGGCCGCGGGAGACCCAGTACTTC. Its translation is CASSLAGPRETQYF.

V is TRBV7-2 and J is TRBJ1-1; no clear D. The CDR3 has 15 amino acids. Per the germline V gene, CDR1 is SGHTA and CDR2 is FQGNSA. The V gene lost 3 bases and the J gene lost 2 bases, with 13 bases spanning the gap. The CDR3 sequence: CASSLTPSINTEAFF. In DNA, the CDR3 is TGTGCCAGCAGCTTGACCCCTTCGATCAACACTGAAGCTTTCTTT.

As for this clonotype: This may come from a read error, since a much larger clone is one base off. The chain combines TRBV11-3 with TRBJ1-2; D is possibly TRBD1 (5 bases). This CDR3 comprises 14 residues. Germline-derived CDR1 and CDR2 are SGHNT and YENEEA. The CDR3 DNA is TGTTCCAGCAGTGGGATGGGGCAGAATTATGGCTACACCTTC. It is translated as CSSSGMGQNYGYTF.

This clonotype was found many times. A read error may account for a junction end that differs from germline. V and J are TRBV7-7 and TRBJ2-1; 8 nucleotides agree with TRBD2. The CDR3 loop spans 14 amino acids. Germline V gene lookup returns CDR1 SSHAT and CDR2 FNYEAQ (reference sequence). The CDR3 protein is CASSYSGSANEQFF. DNA of the CDR3: TGTGCTAGCAGCTACAGCGGGAGTGCAAATGAGCAGTTCTTC.

This clonotype was detected ten times or more. The chain is built from TRBV7-2 and TRBJ1-4; D may be TRBD1 (6 bases). Germline V CDR1 and CDR2: SGHTA, FQGNSA. V lost 1 base and J lost 5, with 11 bases in between. The CDR3 covers 15 residues. In DNA, the CDR3 is TGTGCCAGCAGCTTAGTGGGGGGCTCAAATGAAAAACTGTTTTTT. It codes for CASSLVGGSNEKLFF. Complete variable domain (other parts from reference TRBV7-2 and TRBJ1-4): GAGVSQSPSNKVTEKGKDVELRCDPISGHTALYWYRQSLGQGLEFLIYFQGNSAPDKSGLPSDRFSAERTGGSVSTLTIQRTQQEDSAVYLCASSLVGGSNEKLFFGSGTQLSVL.

This clonotype was recorded many times. The rearrangement uses TRBV24-1 and TRBJ1-5; a weak D match, TRBD1 (6 bases). V gave up 5 bases and J gave up 4 bases, with 14 bases separating them. The CDR3 is 15 residues long. Germline CDR1 reads KGHDR; CDR2 reads SFDVKD. CDR3: CATSASGTTNQPQHF. The CDR3 nucleotides read TGTGCCACCAGTGCGTCCGGGACAACGAATCAGCCCCAGCATTTT.